This is a list of T cell receptor beta chains from one sample in a study of post-analysis software for immune sequencing data. TCRdb recomputed calls from the PCR reads with MiXCR, one row per CDR3 protein. The data contain roughly 410,000 distinct CDR3 sequences, around 37% of them singletons. The sequencing input was blood. All receptors derive from a girl aged 10 to 17 with multiple sclerosis. CDR3s leave out the opening cysteine and the closing phenylalanine or tryptophan. A row's size may be missing; if present it is once, few, many or a size class.

j_gene	v_gene	abundance	len	CDR3aa
TRBJ2-7	TRBV20-1	few	13	SARDLPLAEYEQY
TRBJ1-4	TRBV6-2/TRBV6-3	.	11	ASSYPEDEKLF
TRBJ2-1	TRBV9	.	11	ASGVDGRGGQF
TRBJ1-1	TRBV12-3/TRBV12-4	.	11	ASSAGGWTEAF
TRBJ1-2	TRBV29-1	many	7	SVEHGYT
TRBJ1-3	TRBV12-3/TRBV12-4	.	13	ASSLHSFSGNTIY
TRBJ2-7	TRBV7-9	.	13	ASSRPGGESYEQY
.	TRBV12-3/TRBV12-4	.	13	ASSWGSGEGYEQY
TRBJ1-2	TRBV29-1	many	12	SVEEQRGVFGYT
TRBJ2-7	TRBV5-6	.	12	ASSPGSIPYEQY
.	TRBV29-1	.	9	SVTRRDEQY
TRBJ1-2	TRBV10-2	many	12	ASKSEGRNYGYT
TRBJ2-5	TRBV4-3	many	14	ASSHNPGLNQETQY
TRBJ1-4	TRBV25-1	.	13	ASSESRAINEKLF
.	TRBV12-3/TRBV12-4	few	11	ASSSEGGHEQY
TRBJ1-6	TRBV12-3/TRBV12-4	few	11	ASSPGSGSPLH
TRBJ2-2	TRBV29-1	.	9	SVSRGGELF
TRBJ2-1	TRBV27	few	8	AGRYNEQF
TRBJ1-1	TRBV7-9	.	16	ASSLASGGVAYSTEAF
TRBJ1-2	TRBV6-5	.	13	ASSYTQGQGGGYT
TRBJ1-1	TRBV29-1	few	10	SVVGWNTEAF
TRBJ2-7	TRBV29-1	many	9	SVEDGRGQY
TRBJ2-1	TRBV9	many	10	ASSVVRGEQF
TRBJ1-5	TRBV25-1	.	11	ASMYISNQPQH
TRBJ2-7	TRBV20-1	few	12	SARQASPSYEQY
TRBJ2-4	TRBV11-2	.	13	ASSLVGQSKNIQY
TRBJ1-6	TRBV7-2	few	12	ASSRDRANSPLH
TRBJ2-3	TRBV18	.	14	ASSPLGTGSTDTQY
TRBJ2-3	TRBV9	few	13	ASSVEGARTDTQY